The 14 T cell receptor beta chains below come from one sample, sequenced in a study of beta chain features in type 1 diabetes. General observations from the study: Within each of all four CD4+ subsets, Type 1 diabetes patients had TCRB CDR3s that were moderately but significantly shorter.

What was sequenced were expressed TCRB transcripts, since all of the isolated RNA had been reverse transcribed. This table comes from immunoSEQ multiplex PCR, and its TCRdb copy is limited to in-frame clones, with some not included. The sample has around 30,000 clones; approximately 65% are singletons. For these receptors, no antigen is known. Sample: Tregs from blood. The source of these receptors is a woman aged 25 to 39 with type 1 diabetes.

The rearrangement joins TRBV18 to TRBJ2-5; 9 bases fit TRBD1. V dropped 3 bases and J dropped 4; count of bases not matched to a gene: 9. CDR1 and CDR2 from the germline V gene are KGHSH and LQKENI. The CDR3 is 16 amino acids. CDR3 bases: TGTGCCAGCTCACCGCTTCAAAAGGACAGGGGAGAGACCCAGTACTTC. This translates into CASSPLQKDRGETQYF. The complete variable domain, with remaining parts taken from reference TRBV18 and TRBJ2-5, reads NAGVMQNPRHLVRRRGQEARLRCSPMKGHSHVYWYRQLPEEGLKFMVYLQKENIIDESGMPKERFSAEFPKEGPSILRIQQVVRGDSAAYFCASSPLQKDRGETQYFGPGTRLLVL.

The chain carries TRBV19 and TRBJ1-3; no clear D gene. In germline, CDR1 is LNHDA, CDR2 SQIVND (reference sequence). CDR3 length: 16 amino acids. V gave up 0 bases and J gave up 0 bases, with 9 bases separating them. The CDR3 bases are TGTGCCAGTAGTATAGAGGGCATCTTCTCTGGAAACACCATATATTTT. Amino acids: CASSIEGIFSGNTIYF.

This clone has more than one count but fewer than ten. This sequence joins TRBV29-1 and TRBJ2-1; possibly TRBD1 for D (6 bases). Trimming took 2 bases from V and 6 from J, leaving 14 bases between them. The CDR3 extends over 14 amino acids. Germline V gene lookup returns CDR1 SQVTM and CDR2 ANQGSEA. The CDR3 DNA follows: TGCAGCGTTGAAAGGCCAGGGGTGGGCAATGAGCAGTTCTTC. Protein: CSVERPGVGNEQFF.

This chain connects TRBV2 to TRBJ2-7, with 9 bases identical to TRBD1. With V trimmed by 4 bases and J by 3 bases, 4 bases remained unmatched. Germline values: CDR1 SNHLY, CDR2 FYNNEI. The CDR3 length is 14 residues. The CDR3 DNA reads TGTGCCAGCAGTGGGGACAGGGAAGGCTACGAGCAGTACTTC. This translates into CASSGDREGYEQYF.

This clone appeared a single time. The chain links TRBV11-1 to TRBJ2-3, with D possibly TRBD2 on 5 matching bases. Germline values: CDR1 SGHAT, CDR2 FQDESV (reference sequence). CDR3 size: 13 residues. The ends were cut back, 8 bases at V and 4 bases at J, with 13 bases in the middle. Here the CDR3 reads CASAPPGADTQYF. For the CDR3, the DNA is TGTGCCAGCGCCCCACCCGGGGCAGATACGCAGTATTTT.

Here the CDR3 reads CASSFHPGQGATEAFF. In DNA, the CDR3 is TGTGCCAGCAGCTTCCATCCGGGACAGGGGGCCACTGAAGCTTTCTTT. The chain couples TRBV11-2 to TRBJ1-1; TRBD1 aligns across 12 bases. The CDR3 contains 16 residues. The V segment lost 3 bases and the J segment 4 bases; nucleotides outside the gene matches: 6. From germline, CDR1 is SGHAT and CDR2 FQNNGV.

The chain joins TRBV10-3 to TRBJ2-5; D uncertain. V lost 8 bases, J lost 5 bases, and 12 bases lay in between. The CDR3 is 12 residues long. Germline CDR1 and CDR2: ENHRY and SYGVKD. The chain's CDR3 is CAIAEVQETQYF. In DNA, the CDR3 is TGTGCCATCGCGGAAGTCCAGGAGACCCAGTACTTC.

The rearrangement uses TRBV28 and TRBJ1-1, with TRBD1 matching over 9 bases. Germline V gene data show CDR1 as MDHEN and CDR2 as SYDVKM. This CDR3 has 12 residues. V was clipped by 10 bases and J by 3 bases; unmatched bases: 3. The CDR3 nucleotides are TGTGCCACCACAGGGGGCTACACTGAAGCTTTCTTT. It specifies CATTGGYTEAFF.

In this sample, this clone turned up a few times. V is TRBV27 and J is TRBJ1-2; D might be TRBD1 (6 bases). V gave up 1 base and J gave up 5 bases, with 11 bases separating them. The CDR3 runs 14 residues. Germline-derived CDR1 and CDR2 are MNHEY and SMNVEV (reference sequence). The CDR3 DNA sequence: TGTGCCAGCAGTTTATTAGGCCAGGGGTATGGCTACACCTTC. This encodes CASSLLGQGYGYTF.

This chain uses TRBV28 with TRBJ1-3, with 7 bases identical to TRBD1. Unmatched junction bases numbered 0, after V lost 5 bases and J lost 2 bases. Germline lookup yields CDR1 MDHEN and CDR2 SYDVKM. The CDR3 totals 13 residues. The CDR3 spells CASSDRAGNTIYF. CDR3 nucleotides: TGTGCCAGCAGTGACAGGGCTGGAAACACCATATATTTT. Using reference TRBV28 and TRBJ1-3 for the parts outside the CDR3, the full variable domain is DVKVTQSSRYLVKRTGEKVFLECVQDMDHENMFWYRQDPGLGLRLIYFSYDVKMKEKGDIPEGYSVSREKKERFSLILESASTNQTSMYLCASSDRAGNTIYFGEGSWLTVV.

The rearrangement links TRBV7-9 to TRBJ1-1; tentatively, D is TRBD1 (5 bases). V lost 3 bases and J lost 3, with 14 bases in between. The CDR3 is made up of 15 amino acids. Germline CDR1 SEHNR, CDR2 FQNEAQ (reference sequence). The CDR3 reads CASSFDSWRDTEAFF. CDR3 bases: TGTGCCAGCAGCTTCGACAGCTGGAGAGACACTGAAGCTTTCTTT.

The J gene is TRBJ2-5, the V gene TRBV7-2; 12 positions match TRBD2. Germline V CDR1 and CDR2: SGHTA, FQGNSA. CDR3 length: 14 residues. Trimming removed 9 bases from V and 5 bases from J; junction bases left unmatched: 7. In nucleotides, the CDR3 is TGTGCCAGTAGGACTAGCGGGACCCGGGAGACCCAGTACTTC. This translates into CASRTSGTRETQYF.

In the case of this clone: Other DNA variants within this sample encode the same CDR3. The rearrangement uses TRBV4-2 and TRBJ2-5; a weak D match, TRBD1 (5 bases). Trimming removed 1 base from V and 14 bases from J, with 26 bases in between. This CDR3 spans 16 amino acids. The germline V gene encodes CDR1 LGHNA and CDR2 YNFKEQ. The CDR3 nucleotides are TGTGCCAGCAGCCAAGTTTGGCAGGGCGTCTCCTACGAGCAATACTTC. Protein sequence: CASSQVWQGVSYEQYF.

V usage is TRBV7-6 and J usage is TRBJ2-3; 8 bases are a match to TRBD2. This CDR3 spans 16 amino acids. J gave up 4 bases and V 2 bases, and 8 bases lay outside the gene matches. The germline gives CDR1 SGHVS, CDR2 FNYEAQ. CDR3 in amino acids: CASSLLGLAGSDTQYF. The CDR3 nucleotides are TGTGCCAGCAGCTTACTCGGGCTAGCGGGTTCAGATACGCAGTATTTT.